These T cell receptor beta chains were read from a single sample in a study of cytomegalovirus exposure and HLA in healthy donors. Here immunoSEQ multiplex PCR was the method, and the copy in TCRdb shows in-frame clones only, minus some. The sample contains some 200,000 clones, around 78% of which appear only once. The specimen sequenced was PBMCs. The receptors originated from a woman in her 30s in good health and CMV-seropositive. Both conserved end residues are part of each CDR3.

j_call,cdr3_length,v_call,cdr3_aa
TRBJ2-5,13,TRBV28,CASSFQGLETQYF
TRBJ1-2,15,TRBV7-9,CASSSATGANYGYTF
TRBJ1-2,13,TRBV30,CAWSGETGYGYTF
TRBJ1-2,13,TRBV6-1,CASSETGAAGYTF
TRBJ2-7,14,TRBV4-3,CASSPRGGSYEQYF
TRBJ1-1,13,TRBV14,CASSRQSNTEAFF
TRBJ1-2,12,TRBV30,CALDRSGYGYTF
TRBJ1-1,17,TRBV5-5,CASSSPLTGKWNTEAFF
TRBJ1-1,14,TRBV6-5,CASRGTGVGTEAFF
TRBJ1-1,15,TRBV15,CATSRDLGQLTEAFF
TRBJ1-1,13,TRBV25-1,CASTGTGGIEAFF
TRBJ1-1,16,TRBV4-3,CASSQDPGGLNTEAFF
TRBJ1-4,12,TRBV2,CASREGREKLFF
TRBJ1-1,12,TRBV6-5,CASRRLGLEAFF
TRBJ2-7,15,TRBV11-2,CASSTPWDGASRGDF
TRBJ2-2,14,TRBV4-3,CASSQDRGAGELFF
TRBJ1-5,15,TRBV5-1,CASSLATGPGQPQHF
TRBJ2-1,16,TRBV6-5,CASSYERDPRDNEQFF
TRBJ2-7,15,TRBV2,CASSRTGARSYEQYF
TRBJ2-5,13,TRBV5-1,CASSLQGEETQYF
-,13,TRBV2,CARSGTSGYEQYF